The 3 T cell receptor beta chains in this list originate from one sample, sequenced in a study of cytomegalovirus exposure and HLA in healthy donors. It was with 60 Vbeta and 13 Jbeta primers that the PCR ran. Repertoires were generated with immunoSEQ multiplex PCR, while TCRdb's copy carries only in-frame clones and drops some. This sample has some 130,000 clones, with about 80% found just once. Specimen: PBMCs. The receptors originated from a man aged 35 to 55 in good health and CMV-seropositive.

The J gene is TRBJ1-6, the V gene TRBV5-1, with 7 bases identical to TRBD1. V was pared by 1 base and J by 7 bases, with 8 bases of the junction left unmatched. The CDR3 covers 16 residues. Germline V gene sequence: CDR1 SGHRS, CDR2 YFSETQ. The CDR3 DNA reads TGCGCCAGCAGCTTGTATCCGGGACAGCAGAATTCACCCCTCCACTTT. Translation: CASSLYPGQQNSPLHF.

The chain uses TRBV19 and TRBJ2-1; TRBD1 matches 8 bases. The CDR3 consists of 15 residues. From germline, CDR1 is LNHDA and CDR2 SQIVND (reference sequence). V lost 5 bases and J lost 4; bases outside the gene matches: 7. In DNA, the CDR3 is TGTGCCAGTAGTCTTCTACAGGGGGGTTACAATGAGCAGTTCTTC. This sequence encodes CASSLLQGGYNEQFF.

The chain has TRBV19 and TRBJ1-5, with 7 bases matching TRBD1. The CDR3 is 13 residues long. Germline assignment: CDR1 LNHDA and CDR2 SQIVND (reference sequence). With 5 bases clipped from V and 5 bases from J, the junction kept 3 bases outside the gene matches. As DNA, the CDR3 is TGTGCCAGTAGTTCGACAGGGTATCAGCCCCAGCATTTT. This translates into CASSSTGYQPQHF.